This TCR beta chain was obtained from a study of spatial heterogeneity in lung cancer. General observations from the study: More often at tumor resection than at routine follow-up, ubiquitous expanded tumor TCRs were detected in the blood.

This clonotype occurred a few times. What it recognizes is unknown. This beta chain is off target for a library built for alpha chains, so its abundance means little. From the 5' RACE reads, TCRdb called clonotypes with MiXCR, one entry per CDR3 protein. The listing records approximately 35 distinct CDR3 sequences. Time point reported: sample taken at primary tumor resection. Unsorted whole RNA of tumor, nontumor lung or frozen PBMC was sequenced. The approximately 77 donors had untreated early-stage non-small cell lung cancer. The sample was PBMCs, taken at surgery. This sequence originates from a female donor with early-stage non-small cell lung cancer.

CDR3 DNA: TGTGCCAGCAGCACCTCCTACGAGCAGTACTTC. Translated, it gives CASSTSYEQYF. The chain combines TRBV11-2 with TRBJ2-7, with unresolved D. The V gene lost 5 bases and the J gene lost 0 bases, with 2 bases spanning the gap. This CDR3 is built from 11 residues. The germline CDR1 and CDR2 sequences are SGHAT and FQNNGV.